One sample yielded the 30 T cell receptor beta chains listed below, sequenced in a study of blood T cell repertoires in COVID-19. The assay was immunoSEQ multiplex PCR, and TCRdb's table has in-frame clones only and misses some. The sample lists hundreds of thousands of clones; 89% were seen once. The sample comprised PBMCs or T cells enriched from blood (not recorded which). The receptors here all came from a man between 60 and 75 years old who had recovered from COVID-19.

This clone was seen only a few times. This chain uses TRBV19 with TRBJ2-5; 7 bases are a match to TRBD2. V lost 9 bases, J lost 2 bases, and 9 bases stayed unmatched. The germline gives CDR1 LNHDA, CDR2 SQIVND (reference sequence). This CDR3 contains 14 residues. The CDR3 nucleotides are TGTGCCAGCCCTTGTCTAGCGGCTCAAGAGACCCAGTACTTC. Residues: CASPCLAAQETQYF.

The chain recombines TRBV29-1 with TRBJ2-5; TRBD2 matches at 10 bases. From germline, CDR1 is SQVTM and CDR2 ANQGSEA. The CDR3 extends over 15 amino acids. The V segment lost 3 bases and the J segment 1 base; nucleotides outside the gene matches: 5. CDR3 sequence: CSVEWLAGAQETQYF. The DNA of the CDR3 is TGCAGCGTTGAGTGGCTAGCGGGAGCCCAAGAGACCCAGTACTTC. Complete variable domain (other parts from reference TRBV29-1 and TRBJ2-5): SAVISQKPSRDICQRGTSLTIQCQVDSQVTMMFWYRQQPGQSLTLIATANQGSEATYESGFVIDKFPISRPNLTFSTLTVSNMSPEDSSIYLCSVEWLAGAQETQYFGPGTRLLVL.

This clone has a single count. The CDR3 spells CASSPTRGYYGYTF. The CDR3 DNA follows: TGTGCCAGCAGTCCAACCAGGGGGTACTATGGCTACACCTTC. The chain carries TRBV6-5 and TRBJ1-2, with TRBD1 matching 7 bases. Germline CDR1 and CDR2: MNHEY and SVGAGI. The CDR3 has 14 residues. J was trimmed by 3 bases and V by 5 bases; bases with no gene match: 6.

The chain recombines TRBV10-2 with TRBJ1-2, with 8 bases that match TRBD1. Germline CDR1 WSHSY, CDR2 SAAADI. The CDR3 loop spans 14 amino acids. V gave up 3 bases and J gave up 4 bases; unmatched junction bases: 4. The DNA for the CDR3 is TGCGCCAGCAGTGAAAACAGGGGGGGCTATGGCTACACCTTC. Its protein product is CASSENRGGYGYTF.

This chain links TRBV6-5 with TRBJ2-2, with no clear D. V was clipped by 6 bases and J by 3 bases, with 14 bases between them. The germline V gene has CDR1 MNHEY and CDR2 SVGAGI. This CDR3 has 15 amino acids. In nucleotides, the CDR3 is TGTGCCAGCAGACCGGCCTCCGGGTACACCGGGGAGCTGTTTTTT. This sequence encodes CASRPASGYTGELFF.

The gene calls are TRBV6-1 and TRBJ1-1, with TRBD1 matching 11 bases. V trimming: 2 bases; J trimming: 5 bases; junction bases outside the gene matches: 4. Germline assignment: CDR1 MNHNS and CDR2 SASEGT. CDR3 length equals 15 residues. CDR3 sequence: CASSEPGQGETEAFF. The CDR3 DNA reads as TGTGCCAGCAGTGAACCGGGACAGGGGGAAACTGAAGCTTTCTTT.

The genes are TRBV30 and TRBJ1-2; 9 bases line up with TRBD1. Germline-derived CDR1 and CDR2 are GTSNPN and SVGIG (reference sequence). CDR3 length equals 18 residues. V gave up 3 bases and J gave up 1 base; unmatched junction bases: 15. The chain's CDR3 is CAWRSGRGTGHYNYGYTF. Written as DNA, the CDR3 is TGTGCCTGGAGGTCCGGGAGAGGGACAGGGCATTATAACTATGGCTACACCTTC.

This clone appeared a single time. The chain links TRBV10-3 to TRBJ2-7; TRBD2 aligns across 7 bases. The V gene's germline CDR1 is ENHRY and CDR2 SYGVKD. The CDR3 has 14 amino acids. V dropped 6 bases and J dropped 2; count of bases not matched to a gene: 7. The DNA for the CDR3 is TGTGCCATCAGCCCGGGGGGAGACACCTACGAGCAGTACTTC. This codes for CAISPGGDTYEQYF.

The rearrangement joins TRBV5-1 to TRBJ2-1; D not resolved. Germline-derived CDR1 and CDR2 are SGHRS and YFSETQ. CDR3 length: 12 residues. V was pared by 2 bases and J by 8 bases, with 8 bases between. CDR3 DNA: TGCGCCAGCAGCTTTCGGTCCTATGAGCAGTTCTTC. Its translation: CASSFRSYEQFF.

The V and J genes are TRBV7-2 and TRBJ2-1; 10 nucleotides match TRBD1. The V gene end was trimmed by 5 bases and the J gene end by 8 bases; junction bases not matched to a gene: 3. Germline lookup yields CDR1 SGHTA and CDR2 FQGNSA. This CDR3 has 13 amino acids. CDR3 sequence: CASSGQGGHEQFF. The CDR3 bases are TGTGCCAGCAGCGGACAGGGGGGACATGAGCAGTTCTTC.

The chain joins TRBV2 to TRBJ2-7; a weak D match, TRBD2 (6 bases). There are 15 residues in the CDR3. V gave up 5 bases and J gave up 3 bases, with 17 bases separating them. Germline V gene lookup returns CDR1 SNHLY and CDR2 FYNNEI. The CDR3 sequence: CASSPQGGSYYEQYF. The DNA of the CDR3 is TGTGCCAGCAGTCCCCAAGGAGGGAGTTACTACGAGCAGTACTTC.

This clone has just one count. The gene calls are TRBV7-8 and TRBJ1-1; 12 positions agree with TRBD1. CDR1 is SGHVS and CDR2 is FQNEAQ in the germline V gene. The CDR3 spans 15 residues. After removal of 4 bases from V and 10 bases from J, the junction contained 10 bases not matched to a gene. The CDR3 nucleotides are TGTGCCAGCAGCTCCCCGGGGACAGGGGGCGTGAGAGCTTTCTTT. It encodes CASSSPGTGGVRAFF.

This clone came up once. The same CDR3 is also encoded by other DNA sequences in this sample. The J gene is TRBJ2-1, the V gene TRBV7-3; 7 nucleotides line up with TRBD2. Germline V gene sequence: CDR1 SGHTA, CDR2 FQGTGA. V lost 2 bases, J lost 4 bases, and 5 bases stayed unmatched. CDR3 length equals 15 residues. The CDR3 nucleotides are TGTGCCAGCAGCTTAGGGCTAGCGGCGTACAATGAGCAGTTCTTC. It codes for CASSLGLAAYNEQFF.

The chain has TRBV24-1 and TRBJ1-5; TRBD1 matches at 9 bases. The ends lost 4 bases at V and 4 bases at J; junction bases unmatched: 16. The CDR3 is 19 residues long. CDR1 and CDR2 (germline): KGHDR, SFDVKD. CDR3 coding DNA: TGTGCCACCAGTGACTCAACAGGGGGCGCGGGATGGTCGAATCAGCCCCAGCATTTT. Translation gives CATSDSTGGAGWSNQPQHF.

The chain combines TRBV5-4 with TRBJ2-2; 11 positions match TRBD2. Germline CDR1 is SGHNT and CDR2 is YYREEE (reference sequence). V trimming: 0 bases; J trimming: 1 base; junction bases outside the gene matches: 2. The CDR3 contains 17 residues. In DNA form, the CDR3 reads TGTGCCAGCAGCTTGGGACTAGCGGGGAGGAACACCGGGGAGCTGTTTTTT. Protein sequence: CASSLGLAGRNTGELFF. The entire variable domain, with the rest obtained from reference TRBV5-4 and TRBJ2-2, is as follows: ETGVTQSPTHLIKTRGQQVTLRCSSQSGHNTVSWYQQALGQGPQFIFQYYREEENGRGNFPPRFSGLQFPNYSSELNVNALELDDSALYLCASSLGLAGRNTGELFFGEGSRLTVL.

V usage is TRBV6-5 and J usage is TRBJ2-7, with 8 bases identical to TRBD1. Germline trimming cut 7 bases from V and 0 bases from J; bases unmatched to any gene: 5. The CDR3 consists of 14 residues. The V gene's germline CDR1 is MNHEY and CDR2 SVGAGI. The CDR3: CASTRTGSSYEQYF. CDR3 coding DNA: TGTGCCAGCACTCGGACAGGGAGCTCCTACGAGCAGTACTTC.

The chain couples TRBV30 to TRBJ1-1, with D hard to call. CDR3 size: 16 residues. The ends were cut back, 0 bases at V and 1 base at J, with 15 bases in the middle. CDR1 is GTSNPN, CDR2 SVGIG, per germline (reference sequence). DNA of the CDR3: TGTGCCTGGAGTGTATCGAGGGTAGGGAGGAACACTGAAGCTTTCTTT. This codes for CAWSVSRVGRNTEAFF.

The rearrangement joins TRBV20-1 to TRBJ1-2; D is unclear. Germline-derived CDR1 and CDR2 are DFQATT and SNEGSKA (reference sequence). The CDR3 covers 11 residues. The V end was cut by 0 bases, the J end by 6 bases, with 5 bases between. The CDR3 region has the DNA TGCAGTGCTAGAGAATTCGATGGCTACACCTTC. Amino acids: CSAREFDGYTF.

This chain joins TRBV7-9 and TRBJ1-2; weak D call: TRBD1 (6 bases). Trimming left V 5 bases short and J 6 bases short, with 16 bases between. Germline V gene sequence: CDR1 SEHNR, CDR2 FQNEAQ (reference sequence). This CDR3 region has 14 residues. The CDR3, as DNA: TGTGCCAGCAGCGTAACAGGGTTCGGCGATGGCTACACCTTC. This codes for CASSVTGFGDGYTF.

CDR3: CSSGSGDEQFF. DNA for the CDR3: TGTTCAAGCGGGAGCGGGGATGAGCAGTTCTTC. The chain employs TRBV19 and TRBJ2-1, with 8 bases fitting TRBD2. CDR3 length: 11 residues. Looked up from germline, CDR1 is LNHDA and CDR2 is SQIVND (reference sequence).

This clone was seen only a few times. J is TRBJ1-2 and V is TRBV28, with D tentatively TRBD1 (5 bases). The V and J ends lost 1 base and 8 bases respectively, with 14 bases between them. This CDR3 spans 14 amino acids. Per the germline V gene, CDR1 is MDHEN and CDR2 is SYDVKM. CDR3 nucleotides: TGTGCCAGCAGTTTATTCGAAGGCCCAGGGGGCTACACCTTC. This translates into CASSLFEGPGGYTF.

The V call is TRBV6-5, the J call TRBJ2-7; TRBD2 aligns across 13 bases. Germline V gene sequence: CDR1 MNHEY, CDR2 SVGAGI. Trimming cost V 6 bases and J 13 bases; bases outside gene matches: 9. CDR3 length equals 13 residues. CDR3 sequence reads: CASRVVGLAGAYF. The CDR3 nucleotides are TGTGCCAGCAGAGTTGTAGGACTAGCGGGAGCTTACTTC.

The rearrangement joins TRBV9 to TRBJ1-2; D is ambiguous. V lost 2 bases to trimming and J lost 8 bases, with 10 bases between them. The CDR3 consists of 12 residues. Germline V lookup: CDR1 SGDLS, CDR2 YYNGEE. CDR3 residues: CASSVGVSGYTF. The CDR3 bases are TGTGCCAGCAGCGTCGGGGTTTCCGGCTACACCTTC.

The genes are TRBV18 and TRBJ2-1; 9 bases line up with TRBD2. V was pared by 6 bases and J by 9 bases, with 12 bases of the junction left unmatched. Germline V gene sequence: CDR1 KGHSH, CDR2 LQKENI. CDR3 length equals 15 residues. CDR3 amino acids: CASSRAVAGVGEQFF. DNA of the CDR3: TGTGCCAGCTCCCGAGCTGTAGCGGGAGTGGGTGAGCAGTTCTTC. Full variable domain (remainder filled in from reference TRBV18 and TRBJ2-1): NAGVMQNPRHLVRRRGQEARLRCSPMKGHSHVYWYRQLPEEGLKFMVYLQKENIIDESGMPKERFSAEFPKEGPSILRIQQVVRGDSAAYFCASSRAVAGVGEQFFGPGTRLTVL.

The chain recombines TRBV11-2 with TRBJ2-2, with D uncertain. The CDR3 has 15 amino acids. CDR1 and CDR2 (germline): SGHAT, FQNNGV. Trimming removed 5 bases at V and 1 base at J, with 11 bases between. In DNA form, the CDR3 reads TGTGCCAGCAGCCTTGCGGTCAGGAACACCGGGGAGCTGTTTTTT. Its protein is CASSLAVRNTGELFF.

The chain uses TRBV5-1 and TRBJ2-7; D is possibly TRBD2 (6 bases). This CDR3 has 13 amino acids. Germline assignment: CDR1 SGHRS and CDR2 YFSETQ. The V gene lost 0 bases and the J gene lost 11 bases, with 15 bases spanning the gap. CDR3 sequence reads: CASSLEGPGGEYF. The CDR3 nucleotides read TGCGCCAGCAGCTTGGAAGGGCCAGGAGGGGAGTACTTC.

V and J are TRBV29-1 and TRBJ2-3, with a possible D match to TRBD1 (6 bases). CDR1 and CDR2 from the germline V gene are SQVTM and ANQGSEA. Trimming cost V 2 bases and J 9 bases, with 15 bases left between them. The CDR3 contains 13 residues. CDR3 bases: TGCAGCGTTGAATCTCAGGGGAAGGGCACGCAGTATTTT. Translation: CSVESQGKGTQYF.

The V gene is TRBV6-6, the J gene TRBJ2-3, with 7 positions matching TRBD1. Unmatched junction bases numbered 16, after V lost 5 bases and J lost 5 bases. CDR3 length: 17 residues. The germline gives CDR1 MNHNY, CDR2 SVGAGI (reference sequence). Written as DNA, the CDR3 is TGTGCCAGCAGTCCGACATTTGACAGGGTAGTAGGAGATACGCAGTATTTT. Protein product: CASSPTFDRVVGDTQYF.

A single count supports this clone. This chain uses TRBV27 with TRBJ2-3, with 12 positions matching TRBD2. Trimming at V came to 4 bases and at J to 3 bases, leaving 17 bases not matched to a gene. CDR1 MNHEY and CDR2 SMNVEV come from the germline V gene (reference sequence). This CDR3 contains 20 residues. The CDR3 nucleotides are TGTGCCAGCAGTTCGGGACTAGCGGGTCCTAGAGACGCCAGGACAGATACGCAGTATTTT. Its translation: CASSSGLAGPRDARTDTQYF.

The chain links TRBV7-6 to TRBJ2-1, with 8 bases lining up with TRBD2. The V gene end was trimmed by 2 bases and the J gene end by 8 bases; junction bases not matched to a gene: 14. There are 17 residues in the CDR3. Germline loops: CDR1 SGHVS, CDR2 FNYEAQ. CDR3 in DNA: TGTGCCAGCAGCTTAAATGTGGGGGGACTAGGGGTCGATGAGCAGTTCTTC. This encodes CASSLNVGGLGVDEQFF.